The 20 T cell receptor beta chains below were found in one sample sequenced in a study of tumor-infiltrating lymphocytes in oesophageal squamous cell carcinoma. TCRdb analysed the PCR reads with MiXCR anew, one entry per CDR3 protein. This sample has roughly 14,000 distinct CDR3 sequences, with 40% to 60% found just once. The sample comprised blood. The receptors derive from a male donor with esophageal squamous cell carcinoma.

In its sample, this clonotype is medium-sized. The chain links TRBV5-1 to TRBJ2-1; no definite D call. The germline V gene encodes CDR1 SGHRS and CDR2 YFSETQ. The ends were cut back, 1 base at V and 0 bases at J, with 8 bases in the middle. CDR3 size: 15 residues. The CDR3 spells CASSLTGSSYNEQFF. In nucleotides, the CDR3 is TGCGCCAGCAGCTTGACCGGAAGCTCCTACAATGAGCAGTTCTTC.

As DNA, the CDR3 is TGTGCCAGCAGCTTAGCGGCAGGGGTGAATGAGCAGTACTTC. Translation: CASSLAAGVNEQYF. J is TRBJ2-4 and V is TRBV7-9, with D perhaps TRBD1 (6 bases). CDR1 and CDR2 (germline): SEHNR, FQNEAQ (reference sequence). Deletions cut 0 bases from V and 13 bases from J, with 16 bases between. The CDR3 consists of 14 residues.

On this clonotype: Given the absence of the conserved phenylalanine or tryptophan at the CDR3 end, a read error is likely. It is unclear where the CDR3 begins or ends on the DNA, so no DNA is shown, and the CDR3 is as TCRdb lists it. J is TRBJ2-7 and V is TRBV27; TRBD1 is the table's D call and was not checked against the DNA. The CDR3 is 15 amino acids long, termini counted. Germline CDR1 MNHEY, CDR2 SMNVEV (reference sequence). CDR3: CASSSGQGEGYTFGS.

The rearrangement joins TRBV6-5 to TRBJ1-4, with a possible D match to TRBD1 (5 bases). This CDR3 is built from 14 residues. The V end lost 5 bases, the J end lost 8 bases, and 15 bases lay between the germline ends. The germline gives CDR1 MNHEY, CDR2 SVGAGI. This chain's CDR3 is CASSRQYPSEKLFF. The CDR3 DNA is TGTGCCAGCAGTAGACAGTACCCGTCCGAAAAACTGTTTTTT.

The chain links TRBV7-4 to TRBJ2-5; maybe TRBD1 (5 bases). The CDR3 has 13 amino acids. V was shortened by 3 bases and J by 5 bases, with 10 bases between the two germline ends. The germline V gene has CDR1 SGHVT and CDR2 SQSDAQ. The DNA of the CDR3 is TGTGCCAGCAGCTTTGGGGCAGCGGAGACCCAGTACTTC. It yields the protein CASSFGAAETQYF.

CDR3 region: CASSPSFTGAQYF. DNA for the CDR3: TGTGCCAGCAGCCCATCATTCACAGGAGCGCAGTATTTT. V and J are TRBV6-5 and TRBJ2-3; TRBD1 is a possible D gene (5 bases). CDR1 is MNHEY and CDR2 is SVGAGI in the germline V gene. V dropped 6 bases and J dropped 10 bases, with 17 bases sitting between them. The CDR3 runs to 13 residues.

The chain combines TRBV27 with TRBJ2-3; D not resolved. The DNA end is a closer match to TRBJ2-1, so the J assignment may be wrong. CDR1 and CDR2 from the germline V gene are MNHEY and SMNVEV (reference sequence). The CDR3 consists of 14 residues. CDR3 sequence: CASSLSSQSYEQFF. The CDR3 DNA reads as TGTGCCAGCAGTTTATCGAGCCAGAGCTACGAGCAGTTCTTC.

The chain employs TRBV11-2 and TRBJ2-1; 7 nucleotides align to TRBD1. Trimming removed 4 bases from V and 4 bases from J; junction bases left unmatched: 22. The CDR3 covers 20 residues. Looked up from germline, CDR1 is SGHAT and CDR2 is FQNNGV. CDR3 DNA: TGTGCCAGCAGCTCCACCACTCCCGGACAGGCAATCTTCACATACAATGAGCAGTTCTTC. It codes for CASSSTTPGQAIFTYNEQFF.

Only a few counts were recorded for this clonotype. The chain recombines TRBV7-2 with TRBJ2-7; TRBD2 agrees at 11 bases. The end of the DNA aligns better with TRBJ2-1, so the J call may be wrong. CDR3 length: 15 residues. Germline-derived CDR1 and CDR2 are SGHTA and FQGNSA. CDR3 nucleotide sequence: TGTGCCAGCAGCTTTATGACTAGCGGGATTAATGAGCAGTTCTTC. This translates into CASSFMTSGINEQFF.

The gene calls are TRBV7-8 and TRBJ2-4; 7 bases line up with TRBD1. CDR1 and CDR2 (germline): SGHVS, FQNEAQ. Germline trimming cut 5 bases from V and 3 bases from J; bases unmatched to any gene: 7. The CDR3 covers 15 residues. DNA of the CDR3: TGTGCCAGCAGCGAACCATACAGGGGCAAAAACATTCAGTACTTC. Protein sequence: CASSEPYRGKNIQYF. Complete variable domain (other parts from reference TRBV7-8 and TRBJ2-4): GAGVSQSPRYKVAKRGQDVALRCDPISGHVSLFWYQQALGQGPEFLTYFQNEAQLDKSGLPSDRFFAERPEGSVSTLKIQRTQQEDSAVYLCASSEPYRGKNIQYFGAGTRLSVL.

In this sample, this clonotype turned up a few times. The chain recombines TRBV6-1 with TRBJ2-1, with a weak D call TRBD1 (5 bases). The J call may be mistaken, given a closer DNA end match to TRBJ2-7. Per the germline V gene, CDR1 is MNHNS and CDR2 is SASEGT. The CDR3 contains 13 residues. The CDR3 region has the DNA TGTGCCAGCAAGTCAGGACACAACTACGAGCAGTACTTC. Protein: CASKSGHNYEQYF.

The chain carries TRBV7-9 and TRBJ2-3, with 9 bases identical to TRBD2. There are 18 residues in the CDR3. Trimming cost V 8 bases and J 3 bases; bases outside gene matches: 18. Looked up from germline, CDR1 is SEHNR and CDR2 is FQNEAQ (reference sequence). The CDR3 protein is CASLRAGGRGRGTDTQYF. The DNA of the CDR3 is TGTGCCAGCCTCCGTGCGGGAGGGCGAGGTCGCGGTACAGATACGCAGTATTTT.

V is TRBV18 and J is TRBJ2-1; tentative D call: TRBD1 (5 bases). Germline V gene lookup returns CDR1 KGHSH and CDR2 LQKENI. This CDR3 has 13 residues. V lost 1 base and J 14 bases, leaving 15 bases between the germline ends. CDR3 sequence reads: CASSPQRGREEFF. The CDR3 DNA sequence: TGTGCCAGCTCACCACAAAGGGGCCGCGAGGAGTTCTTC.

This rearrangement joins TRBV7-4 to TRBJ2-5, with D possibly TRBD1 on 5 matching bases. The assigned J gene may be wrong: the sequence end matches TRBJ1-2 better. The CDR3 runs 18 residues. The germline CDR1 and CDR2 sequences are SGHVT and SQSDAQ. The CDR3 DNA sequence: TGTGCCAGCAGCTTATCGACAGCTAATCCACCCCATTATTATGGCTACACCTTC. Translation: CASSLSTANPPHYYGYTF.

Notes on this clonotype: Since a much larger clone is just one base distant, this may be a read error. The genes are TRBV19 and TRBJ2-7; 11 nucleotides line up with TRBD2. The V gene's germline CDR1 is LNHDA and CDR2 SQIVND (reference sequence). With V trimmed by 3 bases and J by 7 bases, 11 bases remained unmatched. The CDR3 loop spans 16 amino acids. The CDR3 DNA sequence: TGTGCCAGTAGTATTTCCGTAGCGGGAGGGGGGTATGAGCAGTACTTC. This gives the protein CASSISVAGGGYEQYF.

J is TRBJ1-3 and V is TRBV27, with D perhaps matching TRBD1 (6 bases). The CDR3 runs to 16 residues. V lost 8 bases to trimming and J lost 0 bases, with 17 bases between them. In germline, CDR1 is MNHEY, CDR2 SMNVEV (reference sequence). The CDR3 here is CASLIPGHFSGNTIYF. CDR3 in DNA: TGTGCCAGCCTAATTCCGGGACACTTCTCTGGAAACACCATATATTTT.

This chain uses TRBV6-6 with TRBJ1-1; D uncertain. The germline V gene has CDR1 MNHNY and CDR2 SVGAGI (reference sequence). V was clipped by 5 bases and J by 6 bases, with 16 bases between them. This CDR3 contains 14 residues. The DNA of the CDR3 is TGTGCCAGCAGTGAACCGAACCCAGCCGCTGAAGCTTTCTTT. Protein sequence: CASSEPNPAAEAFF.

This clonotype appeared a few times. The chain employs TRBV7-8 and TRBJ2-1; D is tentatively TRBD1 or TRBD2 (6 bases each). Trimming stripped 5 bases from V and 5 bases from J, with 19 bases between. The CDR3 length is 16 residues. Germline V gives CDR1 SGHVS, CDR2 FQNEAQ. The CDR3 region is CASSHPGGGGDNEQFF. CDR3 sequence (DNA): TGTGCCAGCAGCCATCCGGGTGGAGGGGGAGACAATGAGCAGTTCTTC.

By sample share, this clonotype is medium-sized. The CDR3 sequence is CASSSPEGGPGELFF. CDR3 coding DNA: TGTGCCAGCAGCTCTCCTGAGGGAGGCCCCGGGGAGCTGTTTTTT. The genes are TRBV12-3 or TRBV12-4 and TRBJ2-2, with a tentative D call TRBD2 (6 bases). The CDR3 totals 15 residues. V was trimmed by 6 bases and J by 6 bases, leaving 17 bases between them.

The chain joins TRBV3-1 to TRBJ2-1; D unclear. The J call is uncertain, as TRBJ2-7 better fits the DNA end. The CDR3 is made up of 13 amino acids. Germline V gene data show CDR1 as LGHDT and CDR2 as YNNKEL (reference sequence). Written as DNA, the CDR3 is TGTGCCAGCAGCCCTATCAGAGACCACGAGCAGTACTTC. Translated: CASSPIRDHEQYF.